This entry lists 8 T cell receptor beta chains sequenced from one sample in a study of blood T cell repertoires in COVID-19. Sequenced by immunoSEQ multiplex PCR; TCRdb stores in-frame clones only, minus some. The table has some 70,000 clones, around 89% seen once. Sequencing used peripheral blood. The receptor set was obtained from a man in his 60s with acute or convalescent COVID-19.

In this sample, this clone turned up once. The V gene is TRBV12-3 or TRBV12-4, the J gene TRBJ1-5; D is unclear. There are 13 residues in the CDR3. V was trimmed by 8 bases and J by 5 bases, leaving 13 bases between them. The CDR3 nucleotides read TGTGCCAGCGGTGGCACCTCCTATCAGCCCCAGCATTTT. Protein: CASGGTSYQPQHF.

The rearrangement uses TRBV20-1 and TRBJ2-7, with D maybe TRBD1 (5 bases). CDR1 is DFQATT and CDR2 is SNEGSKA in the germline V gene (reference sequence). This CDR3 region has 14 residues. Trimming shortened V by 3 bases and J by 0 bases, and 12 bases separated the two germline ends. The CDR3, as DNA: TGCAGTGCTAGTCGGCCTAGGGGCTCCTACGAGCAGTACTTC. This encodes CSASRPRGSYEQYF.

The chain carries TRBV2 and TRBJ1-4; 7 bases are shared with TRBD1. The CDR3 contains 16 residues. Trimming cost V 7 bases and J 0 bases; bases outside gene matches: 8. Looked up from germline, CDR1 is SNHLY and CDR2 is FYNNEI. The CDR3 protein is CASTLFGTATNEKLFF. The DNA of the CDR3 is TGTGCCAGCACACTTTTCGGGACAGCAACTAATGAAAAACTGTTTTTT.

This chain joins TRBV5-1 and TRBJ2-2, with unresolved D. CDR3 length: 14 residues. Deletions cut 0 bases from V and 2 bases from J, with 5 bases between. Per the germline V gene, CDR1 is SGHRS and CDR2 is YFSETQ. The CDR3 DNA sequence: TGCGCCAGCAGCTTGGCCACAAACACCGGGGAGCTGTTTTTT. This gives the protein CASSLATNTGELFF.

The chain joins TRBV6-4 to TRBJ2-1; 11 bases line up with TRBD2. J was trimmed by 5 bases and V by 6 bases; bases with no gene match: 6. Germline CDR1 reads MRHNA; CDR2 reads SNTAGT. This CDR3 spans 15 amino acids. Here the CDR3 DNA reads TGTGCCAGCAGGGTACTAGCGGGAGTGAACAATGAGCAGTTCTTC. Protein product: CASRVLAGVNNEQFF.

This chain connects TRBV6-4 to TRBJ1-1; 8 bases map to TRBD1. The V and J ends lost 6 bases and 0 bases, in that order; junction bases with no gene match: 15. The CDR3 is 18 amino acids. Per the germline V gene, CDR1 is MRHNA and CDR2 is SNTAGT. Written as DNA, the CDR3 is TGTGCCAGCAGAACCTACAGGGGGGCGACCAAAATGAACACTGAAGCTTTCTTT. It codes for CASRTYRGATKMNTEAFF.

This clone occurred a few times. The V gene is TRBV15, the J gene TRBJ2-1, with 7 bases identical to TRBD1. Germline-derived CDR1 and CDR2 are LNHNV and YYDKDF (reference sequence). The CDR3 extends over 16 amino acids. Trimming removed 1 base from V and 0 bases from J; junction bases left unmatched: 3. The CDR3 protein is CATSRGGGRSYNEQFF. The CDR3 DNA follows: TGTGCCACCAGCAGAGGAGGGGGCCGCTCCTACAATGAGCAGTTCTTC.

The chain uses TRBV6-5 and TRBJ2-1; 8 bases map to TRBD1. The CDR3 is 15 residues long. The J segment lost 4 bases and the V segment lost 6 bases, leaving 8 bases of the junction unmatched. CDR1 is MNHEY, CDR2 SVGAGI, per germline. For the CDR3, the DNA is TGTGCCAGCAGCAATGGACAGGGTATATACAATGAGCAGTTCTTC. Protein sequence: CASSNGQGIYNEQFF.